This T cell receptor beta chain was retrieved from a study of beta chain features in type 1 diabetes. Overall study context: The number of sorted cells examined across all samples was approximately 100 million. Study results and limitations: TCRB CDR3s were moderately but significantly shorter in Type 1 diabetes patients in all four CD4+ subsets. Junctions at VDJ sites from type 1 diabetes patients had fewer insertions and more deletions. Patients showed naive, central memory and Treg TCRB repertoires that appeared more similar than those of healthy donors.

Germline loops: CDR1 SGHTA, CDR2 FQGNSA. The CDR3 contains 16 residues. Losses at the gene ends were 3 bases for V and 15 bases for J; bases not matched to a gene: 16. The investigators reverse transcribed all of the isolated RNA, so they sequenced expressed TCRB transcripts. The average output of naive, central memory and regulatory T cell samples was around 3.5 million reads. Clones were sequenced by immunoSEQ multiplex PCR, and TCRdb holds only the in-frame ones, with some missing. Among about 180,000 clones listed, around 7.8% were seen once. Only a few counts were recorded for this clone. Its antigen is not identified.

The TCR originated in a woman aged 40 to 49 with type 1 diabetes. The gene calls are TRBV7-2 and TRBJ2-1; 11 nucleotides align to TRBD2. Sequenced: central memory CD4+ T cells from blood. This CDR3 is CASSLDGTSGGLHRFF. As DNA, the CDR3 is TGTGCCAGCAGCTTGGACGGTACTAGCGGGGGCCTTCACCGGTTCTTC.